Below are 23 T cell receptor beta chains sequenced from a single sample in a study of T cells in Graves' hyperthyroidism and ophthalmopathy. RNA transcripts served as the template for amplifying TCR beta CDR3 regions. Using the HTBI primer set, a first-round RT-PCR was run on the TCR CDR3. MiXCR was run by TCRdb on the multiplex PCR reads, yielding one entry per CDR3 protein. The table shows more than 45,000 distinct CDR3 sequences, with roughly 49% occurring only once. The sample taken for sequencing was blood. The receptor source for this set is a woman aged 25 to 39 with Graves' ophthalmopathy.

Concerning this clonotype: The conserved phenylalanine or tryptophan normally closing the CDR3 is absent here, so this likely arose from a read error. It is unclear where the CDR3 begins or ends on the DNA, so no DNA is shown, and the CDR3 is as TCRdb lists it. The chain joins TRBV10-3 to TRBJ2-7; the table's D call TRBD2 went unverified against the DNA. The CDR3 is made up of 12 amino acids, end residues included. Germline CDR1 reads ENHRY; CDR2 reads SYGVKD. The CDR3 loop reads CAIRGTSGRGYN.

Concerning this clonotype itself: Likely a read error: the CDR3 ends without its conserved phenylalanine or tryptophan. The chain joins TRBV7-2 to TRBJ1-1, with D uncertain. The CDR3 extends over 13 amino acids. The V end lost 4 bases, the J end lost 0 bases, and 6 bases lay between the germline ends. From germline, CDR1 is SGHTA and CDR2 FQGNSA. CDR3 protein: CASSYAVNTEAFL. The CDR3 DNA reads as TGTGCCAGCAGCTATGCAGTGAACACTGAAGCTTTCCTT.

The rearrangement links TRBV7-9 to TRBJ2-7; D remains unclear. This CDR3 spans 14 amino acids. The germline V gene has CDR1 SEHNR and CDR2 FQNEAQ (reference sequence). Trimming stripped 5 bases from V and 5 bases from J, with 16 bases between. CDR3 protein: CASSKSTETHEQYF. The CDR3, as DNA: TGTGCCAGCAGCAAGAGCACGGAAACCCACGAGCAGTACTTC. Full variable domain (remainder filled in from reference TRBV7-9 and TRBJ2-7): DTGVSQNPRHKITKRGQNVTFRCDPISEHNRLYWYRQTLGQGPEFLTYFQNEAQLEKSRLLSDRFSAERPKGSFSTLEIQRTEQGDSAMYLCASSKSTETHEQYFGPGTRLTVT.

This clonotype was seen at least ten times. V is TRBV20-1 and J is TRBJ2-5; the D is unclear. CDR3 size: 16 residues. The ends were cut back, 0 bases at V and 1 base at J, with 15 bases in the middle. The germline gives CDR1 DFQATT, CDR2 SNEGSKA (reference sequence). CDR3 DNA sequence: TGCAGTGCTAGAGATCTCGAGGCAGGTTCCCAAGAGACCCAGTACTTC. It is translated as CSARDLEAGSQETQYF.

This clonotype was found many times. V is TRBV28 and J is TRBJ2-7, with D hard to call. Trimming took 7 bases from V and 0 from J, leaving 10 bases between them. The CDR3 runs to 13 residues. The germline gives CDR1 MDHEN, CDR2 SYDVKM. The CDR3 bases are TGTGCCAGCACTCTGAATTACTCCTACGAGCAGTACTTC. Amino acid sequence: CASTLNYSYEQYF.

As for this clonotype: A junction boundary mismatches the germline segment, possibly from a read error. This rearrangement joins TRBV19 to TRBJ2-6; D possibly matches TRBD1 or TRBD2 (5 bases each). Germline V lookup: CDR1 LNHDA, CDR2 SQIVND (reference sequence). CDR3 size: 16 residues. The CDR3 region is CASGPEWGAGASVLTF. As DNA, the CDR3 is TGTGCCAGTGGTCCGGAGTGGGGAGCTGGGGCCAGCGTCCTGACTTTC. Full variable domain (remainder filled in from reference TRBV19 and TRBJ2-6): DGGITQSPKYLFRKEGQNVTLSCEQNLNHDAMYWYRQDPGQGLRLIYYSQIVNDFQKGDIAEGYSVSREKKESFPLTVTSAQKNPTAFYLCASGPEWGAGASVLTFGAGSRLTVL.

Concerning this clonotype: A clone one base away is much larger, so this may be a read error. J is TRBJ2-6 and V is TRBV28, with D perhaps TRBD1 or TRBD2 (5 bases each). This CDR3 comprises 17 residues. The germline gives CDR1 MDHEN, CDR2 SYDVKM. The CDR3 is CASSPSRGVAGANVLAF. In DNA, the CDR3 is TGTGCCAGCAGTCCGTCTAGAGGGGTTGCTGGGGCCAACGTCCTGGCTTTC.

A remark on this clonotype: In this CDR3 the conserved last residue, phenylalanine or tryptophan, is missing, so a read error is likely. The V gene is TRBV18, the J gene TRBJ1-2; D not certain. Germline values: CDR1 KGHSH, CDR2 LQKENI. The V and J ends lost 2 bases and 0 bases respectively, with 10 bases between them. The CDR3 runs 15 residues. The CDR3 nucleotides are TGTGCCAGCTCACCAGGCGTCGGAGCTAACTATGGCTACACCCTC. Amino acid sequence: CASSPGVGANYGYTL.

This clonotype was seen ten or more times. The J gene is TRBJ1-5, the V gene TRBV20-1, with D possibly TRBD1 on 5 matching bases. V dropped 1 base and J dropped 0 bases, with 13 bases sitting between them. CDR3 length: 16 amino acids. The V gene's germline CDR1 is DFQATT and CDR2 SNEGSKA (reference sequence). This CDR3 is CSARGQGGHSNQPQHF. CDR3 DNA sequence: TGCAGTGCTAGAGGGCAGGGCGGTCATAGCAATCAGCCCCAGCATTTT.

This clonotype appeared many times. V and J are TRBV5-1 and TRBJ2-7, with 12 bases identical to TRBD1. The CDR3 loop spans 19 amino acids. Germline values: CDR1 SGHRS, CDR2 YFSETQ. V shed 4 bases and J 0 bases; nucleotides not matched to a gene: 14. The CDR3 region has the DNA TGCGCCAGCAGCATCCAACTTCCGGGACAGGGGGCCGGCTCCTACGAGCAGTACTTC. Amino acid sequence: CASSIQLPGQGAGSYEQYF.

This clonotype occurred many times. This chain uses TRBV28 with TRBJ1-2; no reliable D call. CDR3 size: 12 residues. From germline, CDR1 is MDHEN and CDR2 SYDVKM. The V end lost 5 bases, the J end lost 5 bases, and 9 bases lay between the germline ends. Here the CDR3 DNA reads TGTGCCAGCAGTCCGAGGGAGTATGGCTACACCTTC. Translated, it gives CASSPREYGYTF.

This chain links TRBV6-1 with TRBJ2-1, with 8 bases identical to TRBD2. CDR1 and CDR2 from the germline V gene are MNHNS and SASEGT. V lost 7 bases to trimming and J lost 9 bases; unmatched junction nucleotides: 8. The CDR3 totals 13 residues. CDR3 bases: TGTGCCAGCATTATCCTTAGCGGGACTGAGCAGTTCTTC. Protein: CASIILSGTEQFF.

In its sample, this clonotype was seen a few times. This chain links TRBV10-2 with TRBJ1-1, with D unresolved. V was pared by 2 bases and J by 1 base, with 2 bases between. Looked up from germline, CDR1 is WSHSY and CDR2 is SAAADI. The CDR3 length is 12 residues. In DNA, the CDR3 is TGCGCCAGCAGTGAGCAGAACACTGAAGCTTTCTTT. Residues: CASSEQNTEAFF.

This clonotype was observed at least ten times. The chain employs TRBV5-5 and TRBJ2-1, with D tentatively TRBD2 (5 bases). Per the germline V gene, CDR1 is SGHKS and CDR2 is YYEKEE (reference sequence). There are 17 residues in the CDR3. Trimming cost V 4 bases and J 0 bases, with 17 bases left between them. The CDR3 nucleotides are TGTGCCAGCAGCCAGGCGGGCTACCGAAGCTCCTACAATGAGCAGTTCTTC. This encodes CASSQAGYRSSYNEQFF.

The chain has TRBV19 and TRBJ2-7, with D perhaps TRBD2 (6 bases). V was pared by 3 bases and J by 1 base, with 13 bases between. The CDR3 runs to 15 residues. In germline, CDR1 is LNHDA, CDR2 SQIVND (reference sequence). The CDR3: CASSMGQGLSYEQYF. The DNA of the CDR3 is TGTGCCAGTAGTATGGGGCAGGGACTTTCCTACGAGCAGTACTTC.

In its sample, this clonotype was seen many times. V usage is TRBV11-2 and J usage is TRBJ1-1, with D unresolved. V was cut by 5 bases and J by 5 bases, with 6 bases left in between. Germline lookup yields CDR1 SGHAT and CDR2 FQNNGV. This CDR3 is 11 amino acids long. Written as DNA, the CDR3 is TGTGCCAGCAGCCCTTTGACTGAAGCTTTCTTT. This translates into CASSPLTEAFF.

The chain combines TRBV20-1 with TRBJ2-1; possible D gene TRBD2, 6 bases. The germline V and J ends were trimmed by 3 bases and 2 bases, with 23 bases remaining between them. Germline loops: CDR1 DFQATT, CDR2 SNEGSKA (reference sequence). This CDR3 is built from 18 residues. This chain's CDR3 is CSASSFFAGRRAYNEQFF. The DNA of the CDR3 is TGCAGTGCTAGCAGCTTTTTTGCCGGGAGACGTGCCTACAATGAGCAGTTCTTC.

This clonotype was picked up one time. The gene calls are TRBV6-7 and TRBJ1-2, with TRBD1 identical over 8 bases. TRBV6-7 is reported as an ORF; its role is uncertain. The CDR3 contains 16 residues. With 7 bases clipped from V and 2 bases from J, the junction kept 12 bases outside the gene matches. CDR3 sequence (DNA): TGTGCCAGCATCGACAGGGGCCAGGGCTCCAACTATGGCTACACCTTC. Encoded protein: CASIDRGQGSNYGYTF.

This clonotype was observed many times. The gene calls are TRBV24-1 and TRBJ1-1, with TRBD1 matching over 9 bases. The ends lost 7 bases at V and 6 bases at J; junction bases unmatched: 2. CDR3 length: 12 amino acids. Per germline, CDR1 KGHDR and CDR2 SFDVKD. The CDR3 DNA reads TGTGCCACCAGCCGGACAGGGGCTGAAGCTTTCTTT. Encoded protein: CATSRTGAEAFF.

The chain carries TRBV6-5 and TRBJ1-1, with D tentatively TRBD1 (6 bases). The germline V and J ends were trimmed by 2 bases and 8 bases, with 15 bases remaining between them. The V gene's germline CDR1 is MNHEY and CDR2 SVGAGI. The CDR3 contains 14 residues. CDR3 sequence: CASSYNREITEAFF. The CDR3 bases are TGTGCCAGCAGTTACAACAGGGAAATAACGGAAGCTTTCTTT.

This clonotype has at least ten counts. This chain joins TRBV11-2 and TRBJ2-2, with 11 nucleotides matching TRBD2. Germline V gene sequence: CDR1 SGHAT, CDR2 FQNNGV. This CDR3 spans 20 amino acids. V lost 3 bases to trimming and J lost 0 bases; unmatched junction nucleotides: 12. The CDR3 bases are TGTGCCAGCAGCTTCCCGTGGGGGGTTAGCGGGAGGGCGAACACCGGGGAGCTGTTTTTT. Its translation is CASSFPWGVSGRANTGELFF.

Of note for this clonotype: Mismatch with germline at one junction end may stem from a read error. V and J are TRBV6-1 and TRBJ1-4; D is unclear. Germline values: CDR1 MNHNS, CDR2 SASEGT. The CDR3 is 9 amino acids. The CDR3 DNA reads TGTGCCAGCGGTGAAAAACTGTTTTTT. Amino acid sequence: CASGEKLFF.

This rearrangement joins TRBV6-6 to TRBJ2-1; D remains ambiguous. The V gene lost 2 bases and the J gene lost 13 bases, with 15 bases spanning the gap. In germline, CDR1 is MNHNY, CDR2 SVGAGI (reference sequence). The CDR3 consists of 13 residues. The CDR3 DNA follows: TGTGCCAGCAGTTACCCAGACACATTTGATCAGTTCTTC. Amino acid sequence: CASSYPDTFDQFF.